A single sample gave rise to the 4 T cell receptor beta chains below, sequenced in a study of shared clonotypes between healthy human individuals (dated by TCRdb to the early 2020s). CD8 naive samples were CD45RO-negative cells positively selected for CCR7, giving a CD45RA+CCR7+ population that excluded TemRA cells. The library was made by the immunoSEQ multiplex PCR assay. Entries here come from immuneACCESS through TCRdb and include only in-frame sequences with V and J called. Some clones fail to appear in such tables; in the studies checked, an unresolved V gene covers under half of the shortfall, and the cause of the remainder is unknown. The sample has about 2.2 million clones on record, approximately 94% of them singletons. The ten largest make up about 1.8% of the sample. Input material: naive CD8+ T cells from PBMCs. Read against the paper, the sample's cell subset or site label means: CD45RA+CCR7+. These receptors all come from a man aged 18 to 29 in good health. Some clones in this sample may be carry-over from other donors' samples.

The chain combines TRBV27 with TRBJ2-1; D not resolved. This CDR3 contains 14 residues. The V end was cut by 3 bases, the J end by 3 bases, with 9 bases between. CDR1 and CDR2 from the germline V gene are MNHEY and SMNVEV (reference sequence). The CDR3 sequence is CASSFISSYNEQFF. The CDR3 DNA sequence: TGTGCCAGCAGTTTTATCAGCAGCTACAATGAGCAGTTCTTC.

The V and J genes are TRBV27 and TRBJ2-7; 8 positions match TRBD1. The CDR3 totals 14 residues. V lost 6 bases and J lost 5; bases outside the gene matches: 9. Germline V gene data show CDR1 as MNHEY and CDR2 as SMNVEV (reference sequence). CDR3 bases: TGTGCCAGCAGGAGTAGAGGACAGGGTGACGAGCAGTACTTC. This sequence encodes CASRSRGQGDEQYF.

The rearrangement uses TRBV29-1 and TRBJ2-7; D may be TRBD1 or TRBD2 (5 bases each). The V gene lost 6 bases and the J gene lost 1 base, with 13 bases spanning the gap. The CDR3 extends over 13 amino acids. The germline V gene has CDR1 SQVTM and CDR2 ANQGSEA. The CDR3 protein is CSVEDTHSYEQYF. The CDR3 DNA reads TGCAGCGTGGAGGACACGCATTCCTACGAGCAGTACTTC.

In regard to this clone: Other DNA sequences in the sample encode the same CDR3. V and J are TRBV7-9 and TRBJ2-2; 7 bases are shared with TRBD1. This CDR3 has 15 residues. Germline V gene data show CDR1 as SEHNR and CDR2 as FQNEAQ (reference sequence). Trimming at V came to 3 bases and at J to 4 bases, leaving 5 bases not matched to a gene. The CDR3 here is CASSFRQGSTGELFF. The CDR3 bases are TGTGCCAGCAGCTTCCGACAGGGTAGCACCGGGGAGCTGTTTTTT.